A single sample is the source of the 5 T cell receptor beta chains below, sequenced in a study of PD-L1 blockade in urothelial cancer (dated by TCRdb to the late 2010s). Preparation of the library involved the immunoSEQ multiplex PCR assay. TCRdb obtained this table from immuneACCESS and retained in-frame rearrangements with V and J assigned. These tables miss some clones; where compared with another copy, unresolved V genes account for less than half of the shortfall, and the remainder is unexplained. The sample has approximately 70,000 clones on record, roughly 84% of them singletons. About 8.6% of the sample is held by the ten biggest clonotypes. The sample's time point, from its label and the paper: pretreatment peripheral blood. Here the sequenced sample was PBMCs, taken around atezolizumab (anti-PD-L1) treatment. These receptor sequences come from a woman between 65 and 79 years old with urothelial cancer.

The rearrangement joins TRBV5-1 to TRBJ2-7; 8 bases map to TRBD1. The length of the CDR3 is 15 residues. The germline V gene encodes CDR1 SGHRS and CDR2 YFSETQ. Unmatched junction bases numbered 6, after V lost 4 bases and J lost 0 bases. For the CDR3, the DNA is TGCGCCAGCAGCACCTCAGGGGGCGCCTCCTACGAGCAGTACTTC. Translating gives CASSTSGGASYEQYF.

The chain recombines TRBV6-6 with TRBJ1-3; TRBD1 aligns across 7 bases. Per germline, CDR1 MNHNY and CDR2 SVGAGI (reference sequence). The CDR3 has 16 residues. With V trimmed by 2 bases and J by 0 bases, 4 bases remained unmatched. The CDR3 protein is CASSYRGTVSGNTIYF. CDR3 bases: TGTGCCAGCAGTTACAGAGGGACAGTCTCTGGAAACACCATATATTTT.

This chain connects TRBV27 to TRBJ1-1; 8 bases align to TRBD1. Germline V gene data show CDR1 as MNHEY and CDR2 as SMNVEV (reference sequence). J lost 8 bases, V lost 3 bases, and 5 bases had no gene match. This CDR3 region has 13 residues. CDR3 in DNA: TGTGCCAGCAGTTTCAGGGACAGGCGCGAAGCTTTCTTT. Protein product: CASSFRDRREAFF.

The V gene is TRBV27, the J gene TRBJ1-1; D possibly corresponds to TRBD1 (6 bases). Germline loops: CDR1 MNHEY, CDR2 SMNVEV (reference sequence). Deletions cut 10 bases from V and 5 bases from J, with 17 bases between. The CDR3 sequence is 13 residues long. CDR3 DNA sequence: TGTGCCACCTCACAGGGAGATCATACTGAAGCTTTCTTT. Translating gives CATSQGDHTEAFF.

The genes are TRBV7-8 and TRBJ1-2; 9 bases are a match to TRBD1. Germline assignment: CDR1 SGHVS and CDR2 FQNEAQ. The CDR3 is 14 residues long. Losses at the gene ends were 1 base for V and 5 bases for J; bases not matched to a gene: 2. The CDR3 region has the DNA TGTGCCAGCAGCTTAGTGACAGGGGGATATGGCTACACCTTC. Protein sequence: CASSLVTGGYGYTF.